This TCR beta chain was captured in a study of T cell repertoires in cytomegalovirus infection. TCRdb used MiXCR to reprocess the reads, holding one entry per CDR3 protein. The sample lists 450,000 to 650,000 distinct CDR3 sequences, about a quarter occurring once. Trimming cost V 5 bases and J 5 bases; bases outside gene matches: 13. The CDR3 covers 17 residues. Germline CDR1 is KGHSH and CDR2 is LQKENI. This rearrangement joins TRBV18 to TRBJ2-3; TRBD1 aligns across 10 bases. The TCR comes from a human donor in good health (CMV status not recorded). Some clones in this sample may be carry-over from other donors' samples. Source material: PBMCs. This CDR3 reads CASSAKPTGGVKDTQYF. In DNA, the CDR3 is TGTGCCAGCTCAGCCAAACCGACAGGGGGCGTTAAAGATACGCAGTATTTT.